This T cell receptor beta chain was obtained from a study of cytomegalovirus exposure and HLA in healthy donors. Study outcomes and limitations: The listing of roughly 160 TCR beta chains classed them as cytomegalovirus-associated. The tendency of first-cohort TCR clusters to co-occur in the roughly 110 validation repertoires was the finding of a later analysis. Most observed TCR sequences were rare, whereas some public TCRs were detected in many donors.

As for this clone: Its antigen is currently unknown.

Method: immunoSEQ multiplex PCR; TCRdb's copy keeps in-frame clones and lacks some. The sample records 90,000 or so clones, approximately 96% being singletons. CDR1 is MGHRA, CDR2 YSYEKL, per germline. The CDR3 has 15 amino acids. J lost 2 bases, V lost 2 bases, and 6 bases had no gene match. The sequenced material came from PBMCs. This TCR was sampled from a man between 18 and 29 years old in good health and CMV-seronegative. This chain joins TRBV4-1 and TRBJ2-7; 7 bases line up with TRBD1. CDR3 region: CASSQWGQPAYEQYF. The CDR3 DNA follows: TGCGCCAGCAGCCAATGGGGACAGCCGGCCTACGAGCAGTACTTC.